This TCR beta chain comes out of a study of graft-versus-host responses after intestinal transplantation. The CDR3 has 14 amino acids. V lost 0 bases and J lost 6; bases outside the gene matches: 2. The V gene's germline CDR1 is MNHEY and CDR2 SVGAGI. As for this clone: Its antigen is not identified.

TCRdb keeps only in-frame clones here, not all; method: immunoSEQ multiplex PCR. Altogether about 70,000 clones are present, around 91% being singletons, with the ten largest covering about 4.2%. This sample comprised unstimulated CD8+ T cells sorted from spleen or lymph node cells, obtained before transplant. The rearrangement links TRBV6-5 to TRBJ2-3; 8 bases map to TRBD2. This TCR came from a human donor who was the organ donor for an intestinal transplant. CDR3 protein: CASSYSAGEDTQYF. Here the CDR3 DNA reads TGTGCCAGCAGTTACTCAGCGGGGGAGGATACGCAGTATTTT.